Each of the 18 T cell receptor beta chains below was sequenced from the same sample in a study of shared clonotypes between healthy human individuals. Some clones are missing from TCRdb's copy, which holds only in-frame ones; the method was immunoSEQ multiplex PCR. The sample comprises roughly 1,500,000 clones, just under 99% of which are singletons, and approximately 0.4% rests with the top ten. Sequenced material: naive CD4+ T cells sorted from blood. Subset defined: CD45RA+ positively selected. The origin of the receptors is a man younger than 40 in good health.

In the case of this clone: Additional DNA sequences in this sample encode the identical CDR3. DNA of the CDR3: TGTGCCAGCAGCCTAGGGTCCTACGAGCAGTACTTC. As protein: CASSLGSYEQYF. V and J are TRBV11-2 and TRBJ2-7; D not resolved. The CDR3 is 12 amino acids. V shed 5 bases and J shed 1 base, with 6 bases lying between them. CDR1 is SGHAT, CDR2 FQNNGV, per germline.

The chain carries TRBV29-1 and TRBJ2-2; tentative D call: TRBD1 (6 bases). V was pared by 7 bases and J by 8 bases, with 11 bases between. Germline CDR1 and CDR2: SQVTM and ANQGSEA. The CDR3 sequence is 11 residues long. Written as DNA, the CDR3 is TGCAGCGGAGGGGGAGTTGGGGAGCTGTTTTTT. Protein product: CSGGGVGELFF.

In this sample, this clone turned up once. The chain uses TRBV27 and TRBJ2-3, with D unresolved. This CDR3 contains 15 residues. V lost 7 bases and J 1 base, leaving 15 bases between the germline ends. Germline V lookup: CDR1 MNHEY, CDR2 SMNVEV (reference sequence). CDR3 nucleotides: TGTGCCAGCAAGACGATCGCATCAGGCACAGATACGCAGTATTTT. The encoded protein is CASKTIASGTDTQYF.

The chain is built from TRBV5-1 and TRBJ2-1, with D maybe TRBD2 (5 bases). CDR1 is SGHRS and CDR2 is YFSETQ in the germline V gene. The CDR3 is 13 amino acids. V was shortened by 0 bases and J by 10 bases, with 11 bases between the two germline ends. CDR3 in amino acids: CASSLGPTGEQFF. CDR3 in DNA: TGCGCCAGCAGCTTGGGACCAACGGGGGAGCAGTTCTTC.

The CDR3 loop reads CSVPPGGAYQETQYF. CDR3 coding DNA: TGCAGCGTTCCCCCTGGGGGGGCCTACCAAGAGACCCAGTACTTC. The V and J genes are TRBV29-1 and TRBJ2-5; weak D call: TRBD2 (7 bases). The CDR3 extends over 15 amino acids. Trimming took off 5 bases at V and 0 bases at J, with 16 bases between the two ends. Germline CDR1 SQVTM, CDR2 ANQGSEA.

The chain recombines TRBV6-5 with TRBJ2-7; maybe TRBD2 (5 bases). V lost 2 bases, J lost 3 bases, and 17 bases lay in between. The CDR3 has 16 amino acids. Germline lookup yields CDR1 MNHEY and CDR2 SVGAGI. This CDR3 is CASSYRDQVWGYEQYF. The DNA for the CDR3 is TGTGCCAGCAGTTACCGGGATCAGGTATGGGGCTACGAGCAGTACTTC.

Details on this clone: Additional DNA sequences in this sample encode the identical CDR3. The rearrangement joins TRBV6-5 to TRBJ2-7; D not certain. Trimming took off 0 bases at V and 1 base at J, with 4 bases between the two ends. Germline V gene sequence: CDR1 MNHEY, CDR2 SVGAGI. The CDR3 sequence is 13 residues long. CDR3 sequence: CASSYSGSYEQYF. For the CDR3, the DNA is TGTGCCAGCAGTTACTCCGGGTCCTACGAGCAGTACTTC.

The V call is TRBV7-9, the J call TRBJ1-4, with D perhaps TRBD1 (5 bases). The germline V gene encodes CDR1 SEHNR and CDR2 FQNEAQ (reference sequence). CDR3 length: 14 amino acids. Trimming shortened V by 1 base and J by 8 bases, and 11 bases separated the two germline ends. The CDR3 reads CASSLGSGPEKLFF. CDR3 DNA: TGTGCCAGCAGCTTAGGGTCAGGGCCGGAAAAACTGTTTTTT.

The genes are TRBV15 and TRBJ2-5; either TRBD1 or TRBD2 may supply D (5 bases each). CDR1 and CDR2 (germline): LNHNV, YYDKDF (reference sequence). Trimming stripped 0 bases from V and 5 bases from J, with 16 bases between. The CDR3 length is 16 residues. The DNA for the CDR3 is TGTGCCACCAGCAGAGATCCCCGGGGACCGGGGGAGACCCAGTACTTC. This codes for CATSRDPRGPGETQYF.

As concerns this clone: This sample also contains other DNA sequences that code for the same CDR3. The chain uses TRBV19 and TRBJ1-4; maybe TRBD1 (6 bases). The CDR3 is 14 residues long. CDR1 is LNHDA, CDR2 SQIVND, per germline (reference sequence). V was shortened by 3 bases and J by 5 bases, with 10 bases between the two germline ends. The CDR3 DNA sequence: TGTGCCAGTAGTATGCGGGGGCGGAATGAAAAACTGTTTTTT. As protein: CASSMRGRNEKLFF.

The rearrangement joins TRBV4-1 to TRBJ2-1; perhaps D is TRBD1 or TRBD2 (5 bases each). The CDR3 sequence is 15 residues long. CDR1 is MGHRA, CDR2 YSYEKL, per germline. V lost 2 bases and J lost 6, with 14 bases in between. The CDR3 sequence: CASSQTSPGPNEQFF. The CDR3 region has the DNA TGCGCCAGCAGCCAAACCTCCCCGGGGCCCAATGAGCAGTTCTTC.

Here the CDR3 DNA reads TGTGCCAGCTCACCACTTATCAACACTGAAGCTTTCTTT. Translation: CASSPLINTEAFF. This chain connects TRBV18 to TRBJ1-1; D is undetermined. V shed 1 base and J shed 2 bases, with 5 bases lying between them. CDR1 and CDR2 from the germline V gene are KGHSH and LQKENI. The CDR3 is made up of 13 amino acids. The full variable domain, with the rest looked up from reference TRBV18 and TRBJ1-1, is NAGVMQNPRHLVRRRGQEARLRCSPMKGHSHVYWYRQLPEEGLKFMVYLQKENIIDESGMPKERFSAEFPKEGPSILRIQQVVRGDSAAYFCASSPLINTEAFFGQGTRLTVV.

The chain recombines TRBV5-1 with TRBJ1-1, with D uncertain. The CDR3 has 13 amino acids. V dropped 9 bases and J dropped 2 bases, with 14 bases sitting between them. Germline V gene lookup returns CDR1 SGHRS and CDR2 YFSETQ. CDR3 DNA: TGCGCCACCCAAATGGATACCAACACTGAAGCTTTCTTT. Its protein is CATQMDTNTEAFF.

The rearrangement uses TRBV7-8 and TRBJ1-1; D is uncertain. The germline V gene has CDR1 SGHVS and CDR2 FQNEAQ. The CDR3 spans 11 residues. Trimming cost V 5 bases and J 5 bases, with 6 bases left between them. Here the CDR3 reads CASSTQTEAFF. Here the CDR3 DNA reads TGTGCCAGCAGCACGCAGACTGAAGCTTTCTTT.

V usage is TRBV4-2 and J usage is TRBJ2-7, with 12 nucleotides matching TRBD2. V lost 5 bases and J lost 4; bases outside the gene matches: 6. In germline, CDR1 is LGHNA, CDR2 YNFKEQ. CDR3 length equals 15 residues. CDR3: CASSSGLAGPYEQYF. CDR3 bases: TGTGCCAGCAGCTCAGGACTAGCGGGACCATACGAGCAGTACTTC.

DNA of the CDR3: TGTGCCAGCGGGGAGGATTGGAGGGAGACCCAGTACTTC. Translation: CASGEDWRETQYF. This sequence joins TRBV6-1 and TRBJ2-5; D possibly corresponds to TRBD2 (6 bases). Germline assignment: CDR1 MNHNS and CDR2 SASEGT. The CDR3 is made up of 13 amino acids. V lost 8 bases, J lost 5 bases, and 15 bases lay in between.

The rearrangement uses TRBV30 and TRBJ2-6; tentatively, D is TRBD2 (6 bases). Between the trimmed V and J ends, which lost 5 bases and 1 base, there was a span of 9 bases. There are 14 residues in the CDR3. CDR1 GTSNPN and CDR2 SVGIG come from the germline V gene (reference sequence). This CDR3 is CAWGGISGANVLTF. The CDR3 bases are TGTGCCTGGGGCGGGATTTCTGGGGCCAACGTCCTGACTTTC.

The chain links TRBV28 to TRBJ1-5; 7 nucleotides line up with TRBD1. The CDR3 sequence is 15 residues long. Germline CDR1 MDHEN, CDR2 SYDVKM. Trimming took 6 bases from V and 5 from J; bases not matched to a gene: 10. The CDR3, as DNA: TGTGCCAGCAGCCCGACAGGGTATAGGGATCAGCCCCAGCATTTT. Translating gives CASSPTGYRDQPQHF.